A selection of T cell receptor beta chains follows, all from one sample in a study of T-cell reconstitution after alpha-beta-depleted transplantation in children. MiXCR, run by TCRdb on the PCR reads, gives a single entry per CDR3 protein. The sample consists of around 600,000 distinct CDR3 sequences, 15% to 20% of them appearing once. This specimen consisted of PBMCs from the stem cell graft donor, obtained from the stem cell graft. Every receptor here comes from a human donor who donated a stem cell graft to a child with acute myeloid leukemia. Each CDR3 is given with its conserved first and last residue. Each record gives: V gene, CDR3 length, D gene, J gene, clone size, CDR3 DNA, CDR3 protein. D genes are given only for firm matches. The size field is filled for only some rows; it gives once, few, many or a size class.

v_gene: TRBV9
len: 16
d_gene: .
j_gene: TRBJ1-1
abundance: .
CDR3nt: TGTGCCAGCAGCGTATTAGGGATTGGGATAGACACTGAAGCTTTCTTT
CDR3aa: CASSVLGIGIDTEAFF

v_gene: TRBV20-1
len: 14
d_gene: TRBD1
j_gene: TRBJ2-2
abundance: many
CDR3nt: TGCAGTGCCAGAGGGGGACAGGGGGCCGGGGAGCTGTTTTTT
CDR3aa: CSARGGQGAGELFF

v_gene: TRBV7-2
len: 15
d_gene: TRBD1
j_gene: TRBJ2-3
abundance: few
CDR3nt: TGTGCCAGCAGCTCGGGACAGACTCACACAGATACGCAGTATTTT
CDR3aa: CASSSGQTHTDTQYF

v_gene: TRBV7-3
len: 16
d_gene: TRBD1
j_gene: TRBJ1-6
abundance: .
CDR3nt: TGTGCCAGCAGCTATGCGTCCGGACAGGGGAATTCACCCCTCCACTTT
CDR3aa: CASSYASGQGNSPLHF

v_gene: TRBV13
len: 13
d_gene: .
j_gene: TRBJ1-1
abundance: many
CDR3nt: TGTGCCAGCAGCTGGACACAAAACACTGAAGCTTTCTTT
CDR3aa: CASSWTQNTEAFF

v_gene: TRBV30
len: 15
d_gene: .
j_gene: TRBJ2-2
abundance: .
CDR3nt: TGTGCCTGGAGGGTCGCCGTGACAGACACCGGGGAGCTGTTTTTT
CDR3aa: CAWRVAVTDTGELFF

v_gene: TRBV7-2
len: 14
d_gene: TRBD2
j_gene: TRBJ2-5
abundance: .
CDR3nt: TGTGCCAGCAGCTTCTCCGGGGGGGAAGAGACCCAGTACTTC
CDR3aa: CASSFSGGEETQYF

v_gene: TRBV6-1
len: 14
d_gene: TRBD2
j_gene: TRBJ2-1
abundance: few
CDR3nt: TGTGCCTCTCGCTGGACTAGCGGTTACAATGAGCAGTTCTTC
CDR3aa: CASRWTSGYNEQFF

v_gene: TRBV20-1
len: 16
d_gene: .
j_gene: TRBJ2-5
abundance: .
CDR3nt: TGCAGTGCCTCAGCGCGTCAGGGAAGGAGCCAAGAGACCCAGTACTTC
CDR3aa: CSASARQGRSQETQYF

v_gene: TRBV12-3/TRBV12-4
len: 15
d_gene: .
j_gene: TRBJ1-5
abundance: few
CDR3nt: TGTGCCAGCAGACGGGGGTATCATAGCAATCAGCCCCAGCATTTT
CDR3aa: CASRRGYHSNQPQHF

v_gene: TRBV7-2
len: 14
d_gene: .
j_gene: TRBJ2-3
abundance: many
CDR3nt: TGTGCCAGCAGCTCGGCGGGGTGGGGAGATACGCAGTATTTT
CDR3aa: CASSSAGWGDTQYF

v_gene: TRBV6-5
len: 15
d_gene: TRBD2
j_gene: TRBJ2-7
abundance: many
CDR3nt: TGTGCCAGCAGCCATCCGGGGGGGCCGAACTACGAGCAGTACTTC
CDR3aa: CASSHPGGPNYEQYF

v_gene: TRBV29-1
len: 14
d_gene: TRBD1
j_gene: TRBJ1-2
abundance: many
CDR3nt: TGCAGCGCAGACGGGACAGGGGGGCACTATGGCTACACCTTC
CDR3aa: CSADGTGGHYGYTF

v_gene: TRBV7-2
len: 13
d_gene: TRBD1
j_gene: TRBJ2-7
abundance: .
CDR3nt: TGTGCCAGCAGCTTACGACAGGGCTACGAGCAGTACTTC
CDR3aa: CASSLRQGYEQYF

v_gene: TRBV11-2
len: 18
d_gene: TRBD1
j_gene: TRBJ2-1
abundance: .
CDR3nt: TGTGCCAGCAGAAAGACAGGGGGCAAGACCTTCTACAGCAATGAGCAGTTCTTC
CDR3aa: CASRKTGGKTFYSNEQFF

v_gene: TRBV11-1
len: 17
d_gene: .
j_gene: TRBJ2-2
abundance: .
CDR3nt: TGTGCCAGCAGCTTAGCGCGGGGCGGTGCGAACACCGGGGAGCTGTTTTTT
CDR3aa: CASSLARGGANTGELFF

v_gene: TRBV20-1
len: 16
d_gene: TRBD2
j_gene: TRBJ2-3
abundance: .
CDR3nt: TGCAGTGCTAGTGCCTCTAGCGGGGGAATTCCCCGCCTGCAGTATTTT
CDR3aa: CSASASSGGIPRLQYF

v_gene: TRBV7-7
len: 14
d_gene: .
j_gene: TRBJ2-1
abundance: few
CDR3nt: TGTGCCAGCAGCCCCCGGTTTGGGGGTCATGAGCAGTTCTTC
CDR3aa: CASSPRFGGHEQFF

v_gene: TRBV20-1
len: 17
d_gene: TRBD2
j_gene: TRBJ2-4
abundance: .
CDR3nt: TGCTGTGCGGGGATAGCGGGGGCCAGAAGGCCCAAAAACATTCAGTACTTC
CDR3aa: CCAGIAGARRPKNIQYF

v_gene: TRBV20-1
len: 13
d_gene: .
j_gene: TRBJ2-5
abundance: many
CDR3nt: TGCAGTGCTAGAGTACCATCCCTTGAGACCCAGTACTTC
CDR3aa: CSARVPSLETQYF

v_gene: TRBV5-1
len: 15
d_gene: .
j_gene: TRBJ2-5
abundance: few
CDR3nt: TGCGCCAGCAGCTTGGGGTCCGGCGCCCAAGAGACCCAGTACTTC
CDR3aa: CASSLGSGAQETQYF

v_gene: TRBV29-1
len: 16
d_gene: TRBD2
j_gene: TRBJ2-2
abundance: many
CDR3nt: TGCAGCGTGCGACTAGCGGGGGGGCAGAACACCGGGGAGCTGTTTTTT
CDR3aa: CSVRLAGGQNTGELFF

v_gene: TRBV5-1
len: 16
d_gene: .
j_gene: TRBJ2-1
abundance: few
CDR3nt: TGCGCCAGCAGCTTGAGGAGTGGCCAGGTCTACAATGAGCAGTTCTTC
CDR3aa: CASSLRSGQVYNEQFF

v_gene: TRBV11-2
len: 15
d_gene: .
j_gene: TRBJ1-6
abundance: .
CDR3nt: TGTGCCAGCAGCGAGCGCGGGACACCTAATTCACCCCTCCACTTT
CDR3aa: CASSERGTPNSPLHF